What follows are 3 T cell receptor beta chains derived from one specimen sequenced in a study of beta chain features in type 1 diabetes. Every bit of the isolated RNA underwent reverse transcription, so sequencing read expressed TCRB transcripts. The method was immunoSEQ multiplex PCR; TCRdb's version includes in-frame clones alone and lacks a portion of them. The table includes about 230,000 clones, 9.6% detected once. The sequenced sample consisted of naive CD4+ T cells from blood. Receptors were obtained from a woman aged 18-30 years in good health.

The CDR3 bases are TGTGCCAGCAGCTTCGGGAGCGGAGCTGAAGACGCAGATACGCAGTATTTT. Its translation: CASSFGSGAEDADTQYF. The chain is built from TRBV7-9 and TRBJ2-3, with D possibly TRBD2 on 6 matching bases. The CDR3 consists of 17 residues. V was cut by 3 bases and J by 4 bases, with 20 bases left in between. The germline V gene encodes CDR1 SEHNR and CDR2 FQNEAQ (reference sequence).

The sample holds many counts of this clone. The genes are TRBV25-1 and TRBJ2-1; tentative D call: TRBD2 (5 bases). The CDR3 totals 13 residues. Germline CDR1 is MGHDK and CDR2 is SYGVNS. Trimming removed 3 bases at V and 8 bases at J, with 11 bases between. As DNA, the CDR3 is TGTGCCAGCAGTGATTCGATGAGGGATGAGCAGTTCTTC. This encodes CASSDSMRDEQFF.

In its sample, this clone was seen a few times. The chain carries TRBV6-5 and TRBJ2-7, with 9 positions matching TRBD2. CDR1 is MNHEY and CDR2 is SVGAGI in the germline V gene. The CDR3 totals 13 residues. J gave up 4 bases and V 10 bases, and 8 bases lay outside the gene matches. This chain's CDR3 is CATKLSGSYEQYF. The CDR3 coding sequence is TGTGCCACCAAGCTTAGCGGGAGTTACGAGCAGTACTTC.